These 9 T cell receptor beta chains were sequenced from one sample in a study of shared clonotypes between healthy human individuals. Only in-frame clones appear in the TCRdb table, and some are missing; sequencing was by immunoSEQ multiplex PCR. Of about 320,000 clones listed, roughly 84% are singletons. Sequencing input: memory CD8+ T cells sorted from blood. The subset: CD45RO+ cells pooled with CCR7-negative TemRA cells. The source of these receptors is a young man in good health.

J is TRBJ1-4 and V is TRBV19; no reliable D call. The CDR3 consists of 13 residues. The V gene's germline CDR1 is LNHDA and CDR2 SQIVND (reference sequence). With 7 bases removed from V and 2 bases from J, the gap between germline ends came to 8 bases. The DNA for the CDR3 is TGTGCCAGTACAGACTTGACTAATGAAAAACTGTTTTTT. Its protein is CASTDLTNEKLFF.

The chain joins TRBV5-8 to TRBJ2-7; D might be TRBD1 or TRBD2, each matching 5 bases. Trimming cost V 2 bases and J 5 bases, with 17 bases left between them. The CDR3 runs to 15 residues. Germline V gene sequence: CDR1 SGHTS, CDR2 YDEGEE. CDR3 residues: CASSLARDGAHEQYF. The CDR3 nucleotides read TGTGCCAGCAGCTTAGCTCGGGACGGGGCACACGAGCAGTACTTC.

This clone was recorded once. V usage is TRBV27 and J usage is TRBJ2-1, with TRBD1 matching over 10 bases. The germline V gene encodes CDR1 MNHEY and CDR2 SMNVEV (reference sequence). This CDR3 region has 14 residues. After removal of 3 bases from V and 8 bases from J, the junction contained 4 bases not matched to a gene. The chain's CDR3 is CASSFIGTGDEQFF. In nucleotides, the CDR3 is TGTGCCAGCAGTTTCATCGGGACAGGGGATGAGCAGTTCTTC.

This clone was seen more than once but under ten times. V usage is TRBV4-1 and J usage is TRBJ1-2; the match to TRBD1 covers 7 bases. CDR3 size: 16 residues. The trim removed 0 bases at V and 4 bases at J, leaving 8 bases unmatched. CDR1 MGHRA and CDR2 YSYEKL come from the germline V gene. The CDR3: CASSQERQGGSYGYTF. Here the CDR3 DNA reads TGCGCCAGCAGCCAAGAGCGACAGGGCGGTTCCTATGGCTACACCTTC.

V gene TRBV5-4 combines with J gene TRBJ2-7; 9 nucleotides match TRBD2. CDR1 is SGHNT and CDR2 is YYREEE in the germline V gene (reference sequence). The CDR3 is 14 amino acids. V dropped 4 bases and J dropped 7; count of bases not matched to a gene: 9. The CDR3: CASSQGPLAGEQYF. Written as DNA, the CDR3 is TGTGCCAGCAGCCAGGGACCGCTAGCGGGAGAGCAGTACTTC.

V and J are TRBV2 and TRBJ1-2, with a weak D call TRBD1 (5 bases). The ends were cut back, 6 bases at V and 3 bases at J, with 14 bases in the middle. This CDR3 is built from 14 residues. The germline V gene has CDR1 SNHLY and CDR2 FYNNEI. DNA of the CDR3: TGTGCCAGCAGGATGGTCAGGGTAGACTATGGCTACACCTTC. As protein: CASRMVRVDYGYTF.

This rearrangement joins TRBV5-4 to TRBJ2-2; possibly TRBD1 or TRBD2 for D (5 bases each). The ends were cut back, 0 bases at V and 4 bases at J, with 13 bases in the middle. The CDR3 totals 16 residues. Germline CDR1 and CDR2: SGHNT and YYREEE (reference sequence). CDR3 nucleotide sequence: TGTGCCAGCAGCTTGGAATTGAGGGGCATCACCGGGGAGCTGTTTTTT. Its translation: CASSLELRGITGELFF. The full variable domain, in which reference TRBV5-4 and TRBJ2-2 provide the parts outside the CDR3, is ETGVTQSPTHLIKTRGQQVTLRCSSQSGHNTVSWYQQALGQGPQFIFQYYREEENGRGNFPPRFSGLQFPNYSSELNVNALELDDSALYLCASSLELRGITGELFFGEGSRLTVL.

The chain couples TRBV7-9 to TRBJ2-3, with D unresolved. V lost 3 bases to trimming and J lost 6 bases, with 4 bases between them. The germline CDR1 and CDR2 sequences are SEHNR and FQNEAQ (reference sequence). CDR3 length: 11 amino acids. The CDR3 sequence: CASSFRDTQYF. The CDR3 nucleotides read TGTGCCAGCAGCTTCAGGGATACGCAGTATTTT.

This chain connects TRBV5-8 to TRBJ2-1; perhaps TRBD1 as D (5 bases). Trimming stripped 2 bases from V and 9 bases from J, with 9 bases between. This CDR3 region has 12 residues. CDR1 is SGHTS and CDR2 is YDEGEE in the germline V gene. DNA of the CDR3: TGTGCCAGCAGCTTCGCAGGGATTGAGCAGTTCTTC. It is translated as CASSFAGIEQFF.